The clone carrying this TCR beta chain was seen once. The data belong to a study of blood T cell repertoires in COVID-19. Background on the study: There were acute and convalescent COVID-19 samples, and they came from the United States, Italy and Spain.

Germline values: CDR1 MDHEN, CDR2 SYDVKM. The CDR3 covers 15 residues. V shed 4 bases, J shed 4 bases, and the junction held 9 bases outside the gene matches. In the original processing: Quantification of nucleated cells was approximated via reference gene primer amplification. Assay: immunoSEQ multiplex PCR; the TCRdb copy retains only in-frame clones and omits some. Clone size and the V and J calls come from that table; the DNA yielded D and trimming. This sample has about 150,000 clones, with around 88% found just once. The TCR originated in a human donor in a cohort sampled during active COVID-19. The source material was peripheral blood. This chain links TRBV28 with TRBJ1-2, with 7 nucleotides matching TRBD1. The CDR3 sequence is CASSSPGTDVYGYTF. The CDR3 DNA reads as TGTGCCAGCAGTTCCCCCGGGACAGATGTCTATGGCTACACCTTC.